A selection of T cell receptor beta chains follows, all from one sample in a study of T cells in Graves' hyperthyroidism and ophthalmopathy. A single record per CDR3 protein comes from TCRdb applying MiXCR to the multiplex PCR reads. Of 200,000 to 250,000 distinct CDR3 sequences listed, about a sixth are singletons. The sequencing sample was made of blood. The source is a woman under 30 with Graves' ophthalmopathy. CDR3s include the opening cysteine and the closing phenylalanine or tryptophan. A D gene is named only where the DNA matches it firmly. Clone size, where shown, is once, few, many, or a class for clones that have expanded.

V gene	D gene	J gene	CDR3 length	clone size	CDR3 DNA	CDR3 protein
TRBV6-1	TRBD1	TRBJ1-2	14	many	TGTGCCAGCAGTTCCCGGACAGGCCAGACTGGCTACACCTTC	CASSSRTGQTGYTF
TRBV30	NA	TRBJ1-6	12	many	TGTGCCTGGAGGCGCCCGGATTCACCCCTCCACTTT	CAWRRPDSPLHF
TRBV3-1	NA	TRBJ2-1	12	many	TGTGCCAGCAGCCAAGGGGGAATCGGGCAGTTCTTC	CASSQGGIGQFF
TRBV5-8	TRBD2	TRBJ2-1	19	NA	TGTGCCAGCAGCTTCCCCGGGACTAGCGGGGGGGCTAGGTACAATGAGCAGTTCTTC	CASSFPGTSGGARYNEQFF
TRBV11-3	TRBD2	TRBJ2-1	16	many	TGTGCCAGCAGCTTAGATGGGGGTGGGGGGGGCAATGAGCAGTTCTTC	CASSLDGGGGGNEQFF
TRBV6-1	TRBD2	TRBJ2-7	16	NA	TGTGCCAGCAGCCCTCTAGCCGGGACTAGCGGTGTGGAGCAGTACTTC	CASSPLAGTSGVEQYF
TRBV5-1	NA	TRBJ2-3	13	many	TGCGCCAGCAGCAACAAGGGCACAGATACGCAGTATTTT	CASSNKGTDTQYF
TRBV18	NA	TRBJ2-7	15	many	TGTGCCAGCTCATTTGAGTCGTCCGGGAGCTACGAGCAGTACTTC	CASSFESSGSYEQYF
TRBV28	TRBD1	TRBJ2-3	16	few	TGTGCCAGCAGTCCGACCCCGGGACAGGGTAGATCTACGCAGTATTTT	CASSPTPGQGRSTQYF
TRBV28	TRBD2	TRBJ2-5	16	many	TGTGCCAGCAGGACTCGCCGACTAGCGGGGCAAGAGACCCAGTACTTC	CASRTRRLAGQETQYF
TRBV7-2	TRBD1	TRBJ1-1	15	many	TGTGCCAGCAGCCTTCATCCAGGGGGGGACACTGAAGCTTTCTTT	CASSLHPGGDTEAFF
TRBV6-2/TRBV6-3	TRBD1	TRBJ2-2	15	many	TGTGCCAGCAGTTACCGGGACAGGGTTCTCGGGGAGCTGTTTTTT	CASSYRDRVLGELFF
TRBV20-1	TRBD1	TRBJ1-2	15	many	TGCAGTGCTAGAGAAGGGAGGACAGGGTGGAATGGCTACACCTTC	CSAREGRTGWNGYTF
TRBV13	NA	TRBJ2-3	12	many	TGTGCCAGCAGCTCCCGCCCCGATACGCAGTATTTT	CASSSRPDTQYF
TRBV28	NA	TRBJ2-7	14	many	TGTGCCAGTCACCCGGCGGGGAGCTCCTACGAGCAGTACTTC	CASHPAGSSYEQYF
TRBV5-1	NA	TRBJ2-2	13	many	TGCGCCAGCAGCCGACAGGTTGGCGGGGAGCTGTTTTTT	CASSRQVGGELFF
TRBV3-1	TRBD1	TRBJ1-2	16	many	TGTGCCAGCAGCCAAGGGTGGACAGGGGACGGTTATGGCTACACCTTC	CASSQGWTGDGYGYTF
TRBV28	TRBD2	TRBJ2-7	13	many	TGTGCCAACAGTTTAGTGACTAGCGGGGAGCAGTACTTC	CANSLVTSGEQYF
TRBV28	NA	TRBJ1-1	12	many	TGTGCCAGCAGGGGACCAAACACTGAAGCTTTCTTT	CASRGPNTEAFF
TRBV7-2	NA	TRBJ1-2	12	many	TGTGCCAGCAGCTTACCTGGGCCGGGCTACACCTTC	CASSLPGPGYTF
TRBV7-9	NA	TRBJ2-2	17	many	TGTGCCAGCAGCTTGGGGCCCGGGACCCACAACACCGGGGAGCTGTTTTTT	CASSLGPGTHNTGELFF
TRBV28	NA	TRBJ1-2	15	many	TGTGCCAGCAGTTTATCCCGAGGCGGGCACTATGGCTACACCTTC	CASSLSRGGHYGYTF